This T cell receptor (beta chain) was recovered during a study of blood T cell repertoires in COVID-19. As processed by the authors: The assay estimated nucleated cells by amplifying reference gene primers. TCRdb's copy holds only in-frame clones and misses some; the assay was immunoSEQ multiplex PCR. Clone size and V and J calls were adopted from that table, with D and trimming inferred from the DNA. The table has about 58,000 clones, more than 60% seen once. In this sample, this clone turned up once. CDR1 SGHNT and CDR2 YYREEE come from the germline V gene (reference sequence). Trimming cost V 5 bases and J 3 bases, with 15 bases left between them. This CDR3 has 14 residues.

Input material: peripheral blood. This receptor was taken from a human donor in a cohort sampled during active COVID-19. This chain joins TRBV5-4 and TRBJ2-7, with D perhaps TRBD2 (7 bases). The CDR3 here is CASRTGGSGYEQYF. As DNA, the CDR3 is TGTGCCAGCAGGACAGGCGGGAGTGGCTACGAGCAGTACTTC.